The 28 T cell receptor beta chains in this list originate from one sample, sequenced in a study of cytomegalovirus exposure and HLA in healthy donors. In the PCR, 60 Vbeta and 13 Jbeta primers were used. Sequencing was performed with immunoSEQ multiplex PCR; in TCRdb, only in-frame clones are kept and a portion is missing. The table has under 300,000 clones, 80% to 90% seen once. Sequencing used PBMCs. The receptors originated from a woman aged 40 to 50 in good health and CMV-seropositive.

The chain uses TRBV19 and TRBJ1-2; 9 nucleotides align to TRBD1. CDR3 size: 15 residues. From germline, CDR1 is LNHDA and CDR2 SQIVND (reference sequence). V was pared by 5 bases and J by 4 bases, with 8 bases of the junction left unmatched. CDR3 nucleotide sequence: TGTGCCAGTAGTCTCGGGACAGGGTGGCCCTATGGCTACACCTTC. Its protein product is CASSLGTGWPYGYTF.

This clone was observed a handful of times. This chain uses TRBV28 with TRBJ2-2, with 7 nucleotides matching TRBD1. Germline lookup yields CDR1 MDHEN and CDR2 SYDVKM. This CDR3 is 15 amino acids long. V shed 6 bases, J shed 1 base, and the junction held 5 bases outside the gene matches. CDR3 bases: TGTGCCAGCAGGAGGGGGACAGAGAACACCGGGGAGCTGTTTTTT. Translated: CASRRGTENTGELFF.

The V and J genes are TRBV4-2 and TRBJ2-1; 10 nucleotides match TRBD2. The CDR3 spans 18 residues. Germline values: CDR1 LGHNA, CDR2 YNFKEQ. V lost 3 bases to trimming and J lost 6 bases; unmatched junction nucleotides: 14. The CDR3 region has the DNA TGTGCCAGCAGCCAGGATGGGACTAGCGTTTTGGACTTCAATGAGCAGTTCTTC. Residues: CASSQDGTSVLDFNEQFF.

Notes on this clone: One end of the junction does not line up with germline, which may come from a read error. The V call is TRBV5-1, the J call TRBJ2-4; D may be TRBD2 (6 bases). The CDR3 extends over 14 amino acids. The germline V gene encodes CDR1 SGHRS and CDR2 YFSETQ. The CDR3 loop reads CASSPDYSGNSQYF. The CDR3 DNA reads TGCGCCAGCAGCCCGGACTACAGTGGGAACAGTCAGTACTTC.

This chain links TRBV27 with TRBJ1-1, with TRBD1 matching over 8 bases. The trim removed 3 bases at V and 6 bases at J, leaving 6 bases unmatched. Per germline, CDR1 MNHEY and CDR2 SMNVEV (reference sequence). The CDR3 runs 14 residues. CDR3 protein: CASSFGTGGAEAFF. The CDR3 nucleotides are TGTGCCAGCAGTTTTGGAACAGGGGGTGCTGAAGCTTTCTTT.

The gene calls are TRBV28 and TRBJ1-2, with a tentative D call TRBD1 (6 bases). Germline CDR1 MDHEN, CDR2 SYDVKM. V lost 2 bases to trimming and J lost 2 bases, with 6 bases between them. The CDR3 contains 13 residues. CDR3 DNA sequence: TGTGCCAGCAGTTTAGGACAGAACTATGGCTACACCTTC. Translating gives CASSLGQNYGYTF.

The chain joins TRBV27 to TRBJ2-1; 7 nucleotides match TRBD1. After removal of 2 bases from V and 1 base from J, the junction contained 5 bases not matched to a gene. Germline CDR1 MNHEY, CDR2 SMNVEV (reference sequence). This CDR3 contains 16 residues. CDR3 in amino acids: CASSLKGASSYNEQFF. Here the CDR3 DNA reads TGTGCCAGCAGTTTAAAGGGGGCGAGTTCCTACAATGAGCAGTTCTTC.

The V and J genes are TRBV28 and TRBJ2-7, with D tentatively TRBD1 (8 bases). The V end was cut by 3 bases, the J end by 0 bases, with 12 bases between. In germline, CDR1 is MDHEN, CDR2 SYDVKM. The CDR3 runs to 15 residues. The CDR3 DNA sequence: TGTGCCAGCAGTTTGGGAGGGACAGGCTCCTACGAGCAGTACTTC. Translation: CASSLGGTGSYEQYF. The whole variable domain, remainder taken from reference TRBV28 and TRBJ2-7, is DVKVTQSSRYLVKRTGEKVFLECVQDMDHENMFWYRQDPGLGLRLIYFSYDVKMKEKGDIPEGYSVSREKKERFSLILESASTNQTSMYLCASSLGGTGSYEQYFGPGTRLTVT.

The rearrangement links TRBV6-5 to TRBJ1-2; 9 bases are a match to TRBD1. V lost 6 bases and J lost 8; bases outside the gene matches: 10. The V gene's germline CDR1 is MNHEY and CDR2 SVGAGI. The CDR3 extends over 14 amino acids. CDR3 bases: TGTGCCAGCAGAAAAGACAGGGGGGGGAGGGGCTACACCTTC. Its protein is CASRKDRGGRGYTF.

V usage is TRBV5-6 and J usage is TRBJ1-5, with D hard to call. Germline CDR1 and CDR2: SGHDT and YYEEEE. CDR3 length: 15 residues. The ends were cut back, 1 base at V and 6 bases at J, with 14 bases in the middle. The CDR3 loop is CASSLRVPGSQPQHF. CDR3 nucleotide sequence: TGTGCCAGCAGCTTGCGGGTCCCGGGAAGTCAGCCCCAGCATTTT.

V is TRBV10-3 and J is TRBJ2-7; no reliable D call. V lost 3 bases and J lost 2, with 8 bases in between. CDR3 length: 13 amino acids. CDR1 and CDR2 from the germline V gene are ENHRY and SYGVKD. CDR3 coding DNA: TGTGCCATCAGTGAAACAGACCCCTACGAGCAGTACTTC. The encoded protein is CAISETDPYEQYF.

On this clone: The junction departs from germline at one end; a sequencing error may be responsible. CDR3 coding DNA: TGTGCCTGGAGTGTACTGGATACCGGGGGGCTGTTTTTT. This sequence encodes CAWSVLDTGGLFF. The chain combines TRBV30 with TRBJ2-2, with D perhaps TRBD2 (6 bases). The V gene's germline CDR1 is GTSNPN and CDR2 SVGIG (reference sequence). This CDR3 region has 13 residues.

The chain recombines TRBV25-1 with TRBJ2-7; a weak D match, TRBD1 (5 bases). V was pared by 2 bases and J by 5 bases, with 16 bases between. The CDR3 length is 15 residues. Germline CDR1 is MGHDK and CDR2 is SYGVNS. In DNA, the CDR3 is TGTGCCAGCAGTGAACCGGCAGGGCTATTGGACGAGCAGTACTTC. It is translated as CASSEPAGLLDEQYF.

The rearrangement links TRBV11-2 to TRBJ2-7; 7 positions agree with TRBD1. This CDR3 has 14 amino acids. Germline V lookup: CDR1 SGHAT, CDR2 FQNNGV. V gave up 5 bases and J gave up 1 base; unmatched junction bases: 5. The CDR3 DNA sequence: TGTGCCAGCAGCAGAGGGACAGCATCCTACGAGCAGTACTTC. Amino acids: CASSRGTASYEQYF.

The chain has TRBV4-3 and TRBJ1-1; a weak D match, TRBD1 (6 bases). V dropped 0 bases and J dropped 6 bases, with 11 bases sitting between them. Germline values: CDR1 LGHNA, CDR2 YSLEER. CDR3 length equals 14 residues. The CDR3 bases are TGCGCCAGCAGCCAAGATTCGACAGGCCCTGAAGCTTTCTTT. It is translated as CASSQDSTGPEAFF.

This chain connects TRBV13 to TRBJ1-3; 9 nucleotides line up with TRBD1. The CDR3 runs 17 residues. With 4 bases clipped from V and 0 bases from J, the junction kept 7 bases outside the gene matches. Germline lookup yields CDR1 PRHDT and CDR2 FYEKMQ (reference sequence). The CDR3 sequence is CASSSPGTGPSGNTIYF. CDR3 sequence (DNA): TGTGCCAGCAGCTCCCCCGGGACAGGGCCCTCTGGAAACACCATATATTTT.

V usage is TRBV19 and J usage is TRBJ2-3, with TRBD2 identical over 7 bases. This CDR3 contains 17 residues. After removal of 5 bases from V and 5 bases from J, the junction contained 16 bases not matched to a gene. CDR1 LNHDA and CDR2 SQIVND come from the germline V gene (reference sequence). CDR3 protein: CASSRGSRRLAGDTQYF. The CDR3 coding sequence is TGTGCCAGTAGTCGAGGATCGCGGCGACTAGCAGGAGATACGCAGTATTTT.

The chain links TRBV6-8 to TRBJ2-3; 10 nucleotides agree with TRBD2. V was pared by 4 bases and J by 6 bases, with 19 bases of the junction left unmatched. CDR3 length equals 19 residues. Germline CDR1 reads MNHGY; CDR2 reads SAAAGT. CDR3 in amino acids: CASSSWSGRADRGFDTQYF. The CDR3 nucleotides are TGTGCCAGCAGTTCCTGGAGCGGGAGGGCCGATCGGGGTTTTGATACGCAGTATTTT.

CDR3 coding DNA: TGCGCCAGCAGCCAAGATCCACCGGGACTAGCGGGAGGCTACGAGCAGTACTTC. It specifies CASSQDPPGLAGGYEQYF. This sequence joins TRBV4-3 and TRBJ2-7, with 15 bases lining up with TRBD2. The CDR3 has 18 residues. The junction had 6 bases not matched to a gene; V was cut back by 0 bases and J by 3 bases. Germline CDR1 is LGHNA and CDR2 is YSLEER.

This clone was recorded a few times. This chain connects TRBV2 to TRBJ2-7; TRBD2 agrees at 9 bases. The V and J ends lost 1 base and 3 bases, in that order; junction bases with no gene match: 1. Germline loops: CDR1 SNHLY, CDR2 FYNNEI. The CDR3 contains 14 residues. CDR3 nucleotides: TGTGCCAGCAGTGAAGTTAGCGGGAGCTACGAGCAGTACTTC. Its protein is CASSEVSGSYEQYF.

This clone has just one count. The CDR3 sequence is CASSGESTSGSYEQYF. DNA of the CDR3: TGTGCCAGCAGTGGTGAATCGACTAGCGGAAGCTACGAGCAGTACTTC. The V gene is TRBV25-1, the J gene TRBJ2-7; 9 nucleotides agree with TRBD2. The CDR3 covers 16 residues. Germline loops: CDR1 MGHDK, CDR2 SYGVNS. V trimming: 4 bases; J trimming: 3 bases; junction bases outside the gene matches: 10.

V is TRBV2 and J is TRBJ2-1; 9 bases line up with TRBD2. CDR1 is SNHLY, CDR2 FYNNEI, per germline. V gave up 3 bases and J gave up 14 bases; unmatched junction bases: 8. This CDR3 has 13 amino acids. The CDR3 protein is CASSEEIAGEKFF. Here the CDR3 DNA reads TGTGCCAGCAGTGAGGAAATAGCGGGAGAAAAGTTCTTC.

V usage is TRBV6-5 and J usage is TRBJ2-7, with TRBD1 matching 10 bases. The V gene end was trimmed by 4 bases and the J gene end by 4 bases; junction bases not matched to a gene: 7. CDR3 length equals 15 residues. Germline V gene data show CDR1 as MNHEY and CDR2 as SVGAGI. The CDR3 coding sequence is TGTGCCAGCAGTTTCCTGGGACAGGGGCTTTACGAGCAGTACTTC. Its protein product is CASSFLGQGLYEQYF.

CDR3 region: CASSSGGRGINTEAFF. The CDR3, as DNA: TGTGCCAGTAGTAGTGGAGGCAGGGGAATCAACACTGAAGCTTTCTTT. The chain links TRBV19 to TRBJ1-1, with a tentative D call TRBD1 (6 bases). Per the germline V gene, CDR1 is LNHDA and CDR2 is SQIVND (reference sequence). CDR3 length: 16 amino acids. Between the trimmed V and J ends, which lost 4 bases and 2 bases, there was a span of 17 bases.

The rearrangement links TRBV7-6 to TRBJ2-7; 8 bases are shared with TRBD1. V shed 5 bases, J shed 2 bases, and the junction held 2 bases outside the gene matches. From germline, CDR1 is SGHVS and CDR2 FNYEAQ. CDR3 length: 13 amino acids. The CDR3, as DNA: TGTGCCAGCAGCACGACAGGGGCCTACGAGCAGTACTTC. This gives the protein CASSTTGAYEQYF.

V is TRBV11-3 and J is TRBJ2-5, with TRBD2 matching over 11 bases. The germline V gene encodes CDR1 SGHNT and CDR2 YENEEA. The length of the CDR3 is 15 residues. Trimming took 1 base from V and 3 from J; bases not matched to a gene: 1. The CDR3 spells CASSLVSGGEETQYF. The CDR3 coding sequence is TGTGCCAGCAGCTTAGTTAGCGGGGGGGAAGAGACCCAGTACTTC.

The chain links TRBV7-9 to TRBJ1-2; no clear D. The germline V gene has CDR1 SEHNR and CDR2 FQNEAQ (reference sequence). Trimming pared 3 bases from V and 0 bases from J, leaving 11 bases between. The length of the CDR3 is 15 residues. In nucleotides, the CDR3 is TGTGCCAGCAGCTTGGGCCAGGCTTCTAACTATGGCTACACCTTC. Translated, it gives CASSLGQASNYGYTF.

The chain carries TRBV28 and TRBJ1-1, with a tentative D call TRBD1 (6 bases). The CDR3 spans 13 residues. V was trimmed by 5 bases and J by 4 bases, leaving 11 bases between them. Germline assignment: CDR1 MDHEN and CDR2 SYDVKM. The CDR3 DNA is TGTGCCAGCAGTACAACAGGGTTCACTGAAGCTTTCTTT. This codes for CASSTTGFTEAFF.